A single sample gave rise to the 28 T cell receptor beta chains below, sequenced in a study of identical twins. TCRdb reprocessed the 5' RACE reads via MiXCR and lists one record per CDR3 protein. This sample has hundreds of thousands of distinct CDR3 sequences, with 5.5% to 6.5% found just once. Material: naive T cells sorted from blood. The receptors shown here come from a man aged 18 to 30 in good health.

About this clonotype itself: A much larger clone lies one base from this, so it may be a read error. The CDR3 sequence is CASSRLMGHNTGGLFF. DNA for the CDR3: TGTGCCAGCAGCCGGCTTATGGGACACAACACCGGGGGGCTGTTTTTT. The chain is built from TRBV14 and TRBJ2-2, with D perhaps being TRBD1 or TRBD2 (6 bases each). CDR3 length: 16 residues. CDR1 and CDR2 from the germline V gene are SGHDN and FVKESK.

The chain recombines TRBV30 with TRBJ2-2, with D unresolved. CDR3 size: 12 residues. Trimming removed 1 base at V and 8 bases at J, with 8 bases between. Germline CDR1 GTSNPN, CDR2 SVGIG (reference sequence). CDR3 protein: CAWSEGSGELFF. CDR3 sequence (DNA): TGTGCCTGGAGTGAAGGGTCGGGGGAGCTGTTTTTT. Full variable domain (missing parts from reference TRBV30 and TRBJ2-2): SQTIHQWPATLVQPVGSPLSLECTVEGTSNPNLYWYRQAAGRGLQLLFYSVGIGQISSEVPQNLSASRPQDRQFILSSKKLLLSDSGFYLCAWSEGSGELFFGEGSRLTVL.

The chain carries TRBV29-1 and TRBJ2-1; D not resolved. CDR3 length: 13 residues. From germline, CDR1 is SQVTM and CDR2 ANQGSEA. The germline V and J ends were trimmed by 1 base and 8 bases, with 12 bases remaining between them. CDR3 residues: CSVEAVASDEQFF. The CDR3 bases are TGCAGCGTTGAAGCCGTGGCCTCGGATGAGCAGTTCTTC.

The V call is TRBV10-3, the J call TRBJ2-1; D might be TRBD2 (5 bases). The CDR3 sequence is 14 residues long. V gave up 8 bases and J gave up 7 bases, with 18 bases separating them. The germline V gene encodes CDR1 ENHRY and CDR2 SYGVKD. CDR3 nucleotides: TGTGCCATCGGAGAACTAGGCGCGTATAATGAGCAGTTCTTC. Its protein is CAIGELGAYNEQFF.

This clonotype was recorded at least ten times. The V and J genes are TRBV12-5 and TRBJ2-1, with 7 bases identical to TRBD2. V shed 11 bases, J shed 1 base, and the junction held 5 bases outside the gene matches. Germline CDR1 is LGHNT and CDR2 is FRNRAP. This CDR3 has 13 residues. The CDR3 reads CAGERESYNEQFF. DNA of the CDR3: TGTGCTGGCGAGCGGGAATCCTACAATGAGCAGTTCTTC.

At least ten counts were recorded for this clonotype. V and J are TRBV6-2 or TRBV6-3 and TRBJ2-1, with a tentative D call TRBD2 (7 bases). Germline assignment: CDR1 MNHEY and CDR2 SVGEGT. The CDR3 covers 14 residues. V was trimmed by 6 bases and J by 8 bases, leaving 17 bases between them. DNA of the CDR3: TGTGCCAGCAGCCCCTGGGTGGGGGGGCATGAGCAGTTCTTC. Amino acids: CASSPWVGGHEQFF.

This clonotype was observed a few times. The chain joins TRBV14 to TRBJ2-3; 9 bases match TRBD2. CDR1 is SGHDN, CDR2 FVKESK, per germline. V gave up 4 bases and J gave up 6 bases; unmatched junction bases: 11. The CDR3 consists of 16 residues. The CDR3: CASSRPLAGRLDTQYF. As DNA, the CDR3 is TGTGCCAGCAGCCGACCGCTAGCGGGAAGGTTGGATACGCAGTATTTT.

In its sample, this clonotype was seen a few times. The chain carries TRBV5-1 and TRBJ1-2; 9 bases map to TRBD1. Germline CDR1 is SGHRS and CDR2 is YFSETQ. The CDR3 contains 14 residues. Trimming removed 3 bases from V and 3 bases from J; junction bases left unmatched: 3. The CDR3 DNA is TGCGCCAGCAGCTCACAGGGGGCAGACTATGGCTACACCTTC. Protein: CASSSQGADYGYTF.

This clonotype has ten or more counts. V and J are TRBV12-3 or TRBV12-4 and TRBJ1-1; D is unclear. The CDR3 has 15 residues. Trimming took off 5 bases at V and 1 base at J, with 14 bases between the two ends. The CDR3 bases are TGTGCCAGCAGTCAACGGACCGGCGGGAACACTGAAGCTTTCTTT. Translated: CASSQRTGGNTEAFF.

This clonotype has a count of ten or more. The chain uses TRBV6-5 and TRBJ2-7; 9 bases map to TRBD2. The CDR3 loop spans 15 amino acids. The V segment lost 2 bases and the J segment 3 bases; nucleotides outside the gene matches: 5. The V gene's germline CDR1 is MNHEY and CDR2 SVGAGI. The CDR3 spells CASSYGAGGVYEQYF. The CDR3 DNA reads TGTGCCAGCAGTTACGGAGCGGGAGGCGTCTACGAGCAGTACTTC.

The chain uses TRBV5-1 and TRBJ1-3, with D possibly being TRBD1 (6 bases). V lost 0 bases, J lost 4 bases, and 14 bases lay in between. Looked up from germline, CDR1 is SGHRS and CDR2 is YFSETQ. The CDR3 is 16 amino acids. CDR3 DNA: TGCGCCAGCAGCTTGGAAGGCAGGGGTTACGGAAACACCATATATTTT. This codes for CASSLEGRGYGNTIYF.

This clonotype was seen many times. This chain uses TRBV28 with TRBJ2-3; TRBD1 aligns across 12 bases. This CDR3 contains 16 residues. J was trimmed by 8 bases and V by 5 bases; bases with no gene match: 11. Germline CDR1 MDHEN, CDR2 SYDVKM. CDR3 residues: CASSPVGQGAVGTQYF. The DNA of the CDR3 is TGTGCCAGCAGTCCCGTGGGACAGGGGGCGGTCGGTACGCAGTATTTT.

In its sample, this clonotype was seen many times. The genes are TRBV4-3 and TRBJ2-1; TRBD1 might be the D (5 bases). The CDR3 is made up of 14 amino acids. V lost 7 bases and J 0 bases, leaving 10 bases between the germline ends. In germline, CDR1 is LGHNA, CDR2 YSLEER. The CDR3 DNA is TGCGCCAGCAAGTCAGGGCTCTCCTACAATGAGCAGTTCTTC. This gives the protein CASKSGLSYNEQFF.

This rearrangement joins TRBV29-1 to TRBJ2-2; tentatively, D is TRBD1 or TRBD2 (5 bases each). Trimming removed 7 bases at V and 6 bases at J, with 18 bases between. Germline V gene sequence: CDR1 SQVTM, CDR2 ANQGSEA. The CDR3 is 14 residues long. This chain's CDR3 is CSGGPVGSPGELFF. The CDR3 bases are TGCAGCGGGGGACCGGTGGGATCGCCCGGGGAGCTGTTTTTT.

The rearrangement joins TRBV20-1 to TRBJ1-5; 8 bases align to TRBD1. The CDR3 contains 15 residues. With 1 base clipped from V and 2 bases from J, the junction kept 4 bases outside the gene matches. Germline CDR1 reads DFQATT; CDR2 reads SNEGSKA (reference sequence). The CDR3 is CSARGDRGGNQPQHF. The CDR3, as DNA: TGCAGTGCTAGAGGAGACAGGGGTGGCAATCAGCCCCAGCATTTT.

This clonotype has at least ten counts. This chain joins TRBV20-1 and TRBJ1-6, with a tentative D call TRBD1 (6 bases). CDR1 DFQATT and CDR2 SNEGSKA come from the germline V gene (reference sequence). The CDR3 is 14 residues long. With 0 bases removed from V and 9 bases from J, the gap between germline ends came to 12 bases. The CDR3 DNA reads TGCAGTGCTAGAGATTCCAGGGGAGGTTCACCCCTCCACTTT. This sequence encodes CSARDSRGGSPLHF.

This clonotype came up many times. The chain combines TRBV20-1 with TRBJ2-1; 7 positions match TRBD1. The V and J ends lost 2 bases and 3 bases, in that order; junction bases with no gene match: 10. Looked up from germline, CDR1 is DFQATT and CDR2 is SNEGSKA (reference sequence). This CDR3 spans 16 amino acids. CDR3 amino acids: CSARQHTGTVYNEQFF. In DNA, the CDR3 is TGCAGTGCTAGACAGCATACCGGGACAGTCTACAATGAGCAGTTCTTC.

This clonotype was found many times. The rearrangement joins TRBV10-3 to TRBJ2-3; 8 nucleotides line up with TRBD2. The V and J ends lost 2 bases and 4 bases, in that order; junction bases with no gene match: 5. CDR3 size: 15 residues. Germline loops: CDR1 ENHRY, CDR2 SYGVKD. The CDR3 DNA reads TGTGCCATCAGTGAGAAGCGGGAGCATGCAGATACGCAGTATTTT. Residues: CAISEKREHADTQYF.

There are a few counts of this clonotype. This chain joins TRBV29-1 and TRBJ2-6; tentatively, D is TRBD1 (6 bases). This CDR3 has 15 amino acids. CDR1 is SQVTM and CDR2 is ANQGSEA in the germline V gene. Deletions cut 6 bases from V and 0 bases from J, with 12 bases between. CDR3 nucleotides: TGCAGCGTCCCGGACAGCACCTCTGGGGCCAACGTCCTGACTTTC. It specifies CSVPDSTSGANVLTF.

The J gene is TRBJ2-1, the V gene TRBV20-1; a weak D match, TRBD1 (5 bases). The germline CDR1 and CDR2 sequences are DFQATT and SNEGSKA (reference sequence). Between the trimmed V and J ends, which lost 0 bases and 4 bases, there was a span of 16 bases. The CDR3 length is 16 residues. CDR3 DNA sequence: TGCAGTGCTAGAGATGTGGGCAGGGTGGCATACAATGAGCAGTTCTTC. Translating gives CSARDVGRVAYNEQFF.

The table lists this clonotype with a few counts. The chain couples TRBV30 to TRBJ2-1; 11 positions agree with TRBD2. V trimming: 4 bases; J trimming: 5 bases; junction bases outside the gene matches: 4. Germline V gene data show CDR1 as GTSNPN and CDR2 as SVGIG (reference sequence). The CDR3 length is 14 residues. The CDR3 coding sequence is TGTGCCTGGAACCGGGGACTAGCGGACAATGAGCAGTTCTTC. Its translation is CAWNRGLADNEQFF.

This clonotype was picked up a small number of times. The J gene is TRBJ2-3, the V gene TRBV20-1; 10 nucleotides match TRBD2. J was trimmed by 2 bases and V by 6 bases; bases with no gene match: 8. Per the germline V gene, CDR1 is DFQATT and CDR2 is SNEGSKA (reference sequence). The CDR3 spans 15 residues. The CDR3 DNA is TGCAGTGCCGGGGTGCTAGCGGGGGACACAGATACGCAGTATTTT. Residues: CSAGVLAGDTDTQYF.

The V gene is TRBV11-2, the J gene TRBJ1-4, with D tentatively TRBD1 (5 bases). The CDR3 has 16 amino acids. Germline V gives CDR1 SGHAT, CDR2 FQNNGV. V lost 5 bases and J lost 0, with 13 bases in between. For the CDR3, the DNA is TGTGCCAGCAGCCATTACAGGACGCCAACTAATGAAAAACTGTTTTTT. This codes for CASSHYRTPTNEKLFF.

The chain couples TRBV7-6 to TRBJ2-5; D perhaps matches TRBD2 (6 bases). V lost 1 base to trimming and J lost 0 bases, with 9 bases between them. The V gene's germline CDR1 is SGHVS and CDR2 FNYEAQ. CDR3 size: 15 residues. The CDR3 region is CASSLDPGDQETQYF. The CDR3 region has the DNA TGTGCCAGCAGCTTAGATCCGGGAGACCAAGAGACCCAGTACTTC. Complete variable domain (other parts from reference TRBV7-6 and TRBJ2-5): GAGVSQSPRYKVTKRGQDVALRCDPISGHVSLYWYRQALGQGPEFLTYFNYEAQQDKSGLPNDRFSAERPEGSISTLTIQRTEQRDSAMYRCASSLDPGDQETQYFGPGTRLLVL.

There are a few counts of this clonotype. The chain carries TRBV7-9 and TRBJ2-1; 8 bases agree with TRBD1. With 4 bases clipped from V and 15 bases from J, the junction kept 8 bases outside the gene matches. Germline CDR1 reads SEHNR; CDR2 reads FQNEAQ (reference sequence). The CDR3 consists of 12 residues. The CDR3 nucleotides are TGTGCCAGCAGCTATTCCCGGGACAGGAGGTTCTTC. It codes for CASSYSRDRRFF.

This clonotype was counted only a few times. The chain is built from TRBV7-6 and TRBJ2-2; tentatively, D is TRBD1 (5 bases). This CDR3 is built from 15 residues. Germline V CDR1 and CDR2: SGHVS, FNYEAQ. V was trimmed by 4 bases and J by 4 bases, leaving 13 bases between them. The CDR3 nucleotides read TGTGCCAGCAGCTCGGACACGGCGAGCACCGGGGAGCTGTTTTTT. This gives the protein CASSSDTASTGELFF.

V gene TRBV25-1 combines with J gene TRBJ2-7, with D possibly being TRBD2 (6 bases). The V end lost 4 bases, the J end lost 3 bases, and 10 bases lay between the germline ends. The CDR3 consists of 13 residues. The germline gives CDR1 MGHDK, CDR2 SYGVNS. The CDR3 loop reads CASSVGGNYEQYF. In DNA, the CDR3 is TGTGCCAGCAGTGTGGGGGGAAACTACGAGCAGTACTTC.

This clonotype showed up many times. The chain is built from TRBV24-1 and TRBJ2-2, with D tentatively TRBD1 (5 bases). The CDR3 totals 15 residues. The germline V gene has CDR1 KGHDR and CDR2 SFDVKD. V lost 5 bases and J 8 bases, leaving 17 bases between the germline ends. Here the CDR3 DNA reads TGTGCCACCAGTGCCCCTACAGGAGTCGGAGGGGAGCTGTTTTTT. Amino acids: CATSAPTGVGGELFF.